The 32 T cell receptor beta chains listed next were all sequenced from one sample in a study of identical twins listed by TCRdb under 2016. To prepare the library, 5' RACE was applied. Sequencing relied on an Illumina HiSeq 2000. TCRdb reran the public reads through fastp at Q25 and MiXCR, keeping productive beta chains. Rows matching on CDR3 protein sequence are summarized as one entry with the most common DNA and genes. This sample is represented by hundreds of thousands of distinct CDR3 sequences; 20% to 25% of them were singletons. The ten largest clones capture about 3% of the sample. The same data also went into a second study, on T cells expressing NK-cell markers.

The sequencing sample was made of CD4+ T cells sorted from blood. These receptors came from a young woman in good health.

J is TRBJ2-7 and V is TRBV11-3, with D possibly TRBD1 on 7 matching bases. V lost 5 bases and J lost 0, with 11 bases in between. The CDR3 extends over 14 amino acids. Germline CDR1 SGHNT, CDR2 YENEEA. The CDR3 protein is CASSAGGGSYEQYF. The CDR3 DNA reads as TGTGCCAGCAGCGCAGGGGGAGGCTCCTACGAGCAGTACTTC.

The J gene is TRBJ1-1, the V gene TRBV13; D ambiguous. The CDR3 length is 14 residues. Germline lookup yields CDR1 PRHDT and CDR2 FYEKMQ (reference sequence). With 2 bases removed from V and 1 base from J, the gap between germline ends came to 8 bases. In DNA, the CDR3 is TGTGCCAGCAGCTTAAGTGGCTGGAACACTGAAGCTTTCTTT. Protein: CASSLSGWNTEAFF.

This clonotype appeared a few times. The chain is built from TRBV7-9 and TRBJ1-2; 7 bases are a match to TRBD1. Germline loops: CDR1 SEHNR, CDR2 FQNEAQ (reference sequence). V lost 2 bases and J lost 7; bases outside the gene matches: 4. The CDR3 spans 13 residues. The CDR3 loop is CASSLLGGGGYTF. DNA for the CDR3: TGTGCCAGCAGCTTATTAGGGGGCGGTGGCTACACCTTC.

The V call is TRBV3-1, the J call TRBJ1-3, with D possibly being TRBD1 (5 bases). This CDR3 has 16 residues. The ends were cut back, 3 bases at V and 0 bases at J, with 12 bases in the middle. The germline V gene has CDR1 LGHDT and CDR2 YNNKEL (reference sequence). The CDR3 spells CASSQAQALSGNTIYF. For the CDR3, the DNA is TGTGCCAGCAGCCAGGCACAGGCGCTCTCTGGAAACACCATATATTTT.

The sample holds a few counts of this clonotype. The chain is built from TRBV12-3 or TRBV12-4 and TRBJ1-3; D not resolved. The CDR3 spans 12 residues. V lost 5 bases to trimming and J lost 10 bases, with 12 bases between them. CDR3 loop: CASSTTVGTIYF. The CDR3 DNA follows: TGTGCCAGCAGTACTACTGTGGGGACCATATATTTT.

This clonotype was found a few times. Its ends do not fully match the called genes, so a read error is possible. CDR3: CASRLEGEKLFF. The CDR3, as DNA: TGCGCCAGCAGATTGGAGGGAGAAAAACTGTTTTTT. The chain employs TRBV5-1 and TRBJ1-4; D is uncertain. Germline CDR1 and CDR2: SGHRS and YFSETQ. The CDR3 is 12 amino acids.

The chain couples TRBV2 to TRBJ1-2; no clear D. Germline loops: CDR1 SNHLY, CDR2 FYNNEI. The V and J ends lost 2 bases and 3 bases respectively, with 7 bases between them. The CDR3 is 13 residues long. Written as DNA, the CDR3 is TGTGCCAGCAGTGAACGCCAGTACTATGGCTACACCTTC. Its protein product is CASSERQYYGYTF.

A few counts support this clonotype. CDR3 sequence reads: CASTTGQGAVTEAFF. CDR3 coding DNA: TGCGCCAGTACTACGGGACAGGGGGCAGTAACTGAAGCTTTCTTT. The J gene is TRBJ1-1, the V gene TRBV5-1; 12 bases are a match to TRBD1. This CDR3 has 15 residues. V trimming: 8 bases; J trimming: 5 bases; junction bases outside the gene matches: 10. Germline V gene data show CDR1 as SGHRS and CDR2 as YFSETQ.

This clonotype was detected ten times or more. The chain joins TRBV2 to TRBJ2-7; D ambiguous. The V end lost 4 bases, the J end lost 5 bases, and 9 bases lay between the germline ends. The CDR3 covers 12 residues. Per germline, CDR1 SNHLY and CDR2 FYNNEI. CDR3 DNA sequence: TGTGCCAGCAGTGCTACTCTACACGAGCAGTACTTC. Translated, it gives CASSATLHEQYF. The full variable domain, rest sourced from reference TRBV2 and TRBJ2-7, is EPEVTQTPSHQVTQMGQEVILRCVPISNHLYFYWYRQILGQKVEFLVSFYNNEISEKSEIFDDQFSVERPDGSNFTLKIRSTKLEDSAMYFCASSATLHEQYFGPGTRLTVT.

The rearrangement joins TRBV20-1 to TRBJ2-3; D unclear. Looked up from germline, CDR1 is DFQATT and CDR2 is SNEGSKA (reference sequence). Trimming left V 1 base short and J 5 bases short, with 13 bases between. This CDR3 is built from 14 residues. CDR3 coding DNA: TGCAGTGCTAGAGTATCCCCCTCGGGAGATACGCAGTATTTT. Protein product: CSARVSPSGDTQYF.

This clonotype was observed at least ten times. The chain recombines TRBV6-1 with TRBJ1-2; D unresolved. The CDR3 totals 15 residues. Per germline, CDR1 MNHNS and CDR2 SASEGT. The ends were cut back, 6 bases at V and 3 bases at J, with 17 bases in the middle. The CDR3 nucleotides are TGTGCCAGCAGCTCAGATCCTACGAGGGACTATGGCTACACCTTC. Translated: CASSSDPTRDYGYTF.

This clonotype was detected only once. The CDR3 reads CSASPSHDEWPDTQYF. CDR3 in DNA: TGCAGTGCTAGCCCCTCCCACGACGAGTGGCCCGATACGCAGTATTTT. The chain uses TRBV20-1 and TRBJ2-3; D is uncertain. The CDR3 totals 16 residues. Germline V gene data show CDR1 as DFQATT and CDR2 as SNEGSKA (reference sequence). The V end lost 3 bases, the J end lost 6 bases, and 22 bases lay between the germline ends.

This chain uses TRBV6-5 with TRBJ1-1; D not certain. With 9 bases removed from V and 1 base from J, the gap between germline ends came to 6 bases. CDR3 size: 11 residues. The germline V gene has CDR1 MNHEY and CDR2 SVGAGI. The CDR3: CARDKNTEAFF. CDR3 bases: TGTGCCAGAGACAAGAACACTGAAGCTTTCTTT.

The chain links TRBV20-1 to TRBJ1-2; D uncertain. Trimming removed 4 bases at V and 4 bases at J, with 19 bases between. Germline CDR1 reads DFQATT; CDR2 reads SNEGSKA (reference sequence). The CDR3 runs to 15 residues. The CDR3 protein is CSATSPAKKGYGYTF. The CDR3 DNA is TGCAGTGCTACCTCTCCCGCGAAAAAGGGCTATGGCTACACCTTC.

The rearrangement joins TRBV2 to TRBJ2-1; D is perhaps TRBD2 (5 bases). The CDR3 extends over 12 amino acids. V lost 4 bases and J 7 bases, leaving 8 bases between the germline ends. Germline lookup yields CDR1 SNHLY and CDR2 FYNNEI. This chain's CDR3 is CASSGVANEQFF. CDR3 sequence (DNA): TGTGCCAGCAGTGGGGTAGCGAATGAGCAGTTCTTC.

This clonotype was observed many times. This chain connects TRBV5-6 to TRBJ1-5; D is perhaps TRBD1 (5 bases). The CDR3 runs to 14 residues. Germline CDR1 reads SGHDT; CDR2 reads YYEEEE. V shed 5 bases and J shed 1 base, with 10 bases lying between them. CDR3: CASSTGWSNQPQHF. CDR3 nucleotide sequence: TGTGCCAGCAGTACAGGATGGAGCAATCAGCCCCAGCATTTT.

This clonotype was picked up a small number of times. The V and J genes are TRBV5-1 and TRBJ2-1; D is undetermined. Germline-derived CDR1 and CDR2 are SGHRS and YFSETQ. The CDR3 runs to 14 residues. V was pared by 0 bases and J by 4 bases, with 8 bases between. CDR3: CASSLGSTYNEQFF. The CDR3 nucleotides read TGCGCCAGCAGCTTGGGCTCAACTTACAATGAGCAGTTCTTC.

The gene calls are TRBV20-1 and TRBJ1-1; D might be TRBD1 (5 bases). CDR3 size: 12 residues. Looked up from germline, CDR1 is DFQATT and CDR2 is SNEGSKA (reference sequence). Deletions cut 5 bases from V and 3 bases from J, with 10 bases between. The CDR3 spells CSAAQGHTEAFF. The CDR3 nucleotides are TGCAGTGCTGCCCAGGGCCACACTGAAGCTTTCTTT.

This clonotype turned up a few times. V is TRBV29-1 and J is TRBJ2-1, with 8 bases that match TRBD1. Trimming at V came to 7 bases and at J to 0 bases, leaving 5 bases not matched to a gene. Germline V lookup: CDR1 SQVTM, CDR2 ANQGSEA. The CDR3 loop spans 14 amino acids. CDR3 loop: CSGRTGISYNEQFF. DNA for the CDR3: TGCAGCGGCCGGACAGGGATCTCCTACAATGAGCAGTTCTTC.

This clonotype has just a few counts. J is TRBJ2-1 and V is TRBV5-1, with 10 bases aligning to TRBD2. After removal of 0 bases from V and 7 bases from J, the junction contained 4 bases not matched to a gene. Germline CDR1 and CDR2: SGHRS and YFSETQ. The CDR3 consists of 15 residues. DNA for the CDR3: TGCGCCAGCAGCTTGGTAGCGGGGGGATTTAATGAGCAGTTCTTC. It specifies CASSLVAGGFNEQFF.

V is TRBV20-1 and J is TRBJ2-1, with no clear D. The germline V and J ends were trimmed by 2 bases and 5 bases, with 7 bases remaining between them. There are 12 residues in the CDR3. Germline CDR1 is DFQATT and CDR2 is SNEGSKA (reference sequence). CDR3 coding DNA: TGCAGTGCTAGATTCACCCACAATGAGCAGTTCTTC. Translation gives CSARFTHNEQFF.

The CDR3 sequence is CATSGRQGAEGANVLTF. For the CDR3, the DNA is TGTGCCACCAGCGGAAGACAGGGGGCTGAAGGGGCCAACGTCCTGACTTTC. V is TRBV15 and J is TRBJ2-6; 10 nucleotides align to TRBD1. V lost 5 bases to trimming and J lost 4 bases; unmatched junction nucleotides: 8. Per germline, CDR1 LNHNV and CDR2 YYDKDF (reference sequence). There are 17 residues in the CDR3.

The chain employs TRBV25-1 and TRBJ2-3; D is perhaps TRBD1 or TRBD2 (5 bases each). Germline V lookup: CDR1 MGHDK, CDR2 SYGVNS. V lost 6 bases and J lost 5, with 12 bases in between. The CDR3 sequence is 13 residues long. In nucleotides, the CDR3 is TGTGCCAGCAGGGACCCGGGACGAGATACGCAGTATTTT. It encodes CASRDPGRDTQYF.

J is TRBJ2-3 and V is TRBV6-5; no reliable D call. The CDR3 contains 16 residues. Trimming shortened V by 0 bases and J by 0 bases, and 10 bases separated the two germline ends. Per germline, CDR1 MNHEY and CDR2 SVGAGI. CDR3 sequence (DNA): TGTGCCAGCAGTTACTCGCTTGCAGCTAGCACAGATACGCAGTATTTT. The encoded protein is CASSYSLAASTDTQYF.

The V gene is TRBV20-1, the J gene TRBJ2-1; 8 positions agree with TRBD2. This CDR3 contains 12 residues. Germline CDR1 and CDR2: DFQATT and SNEGSKA (reference sequence). This CDR3 reads CSQVGLEREQFF. DNA for the CDR3: TGCAGCCAGGTGGGACTAGAGCGTGAGCAGTTCTTC.

The CDR3 reads CSALGTGGTGELFF. The CDR3 nucleotides are TGCAGCGCCCTCGGGACAGGGGGCACCGGGGAGCTGTTTTTT. This chain connects TRBV29-1 to TRBJ2-2; the match to TRBD1 covers 11 bases. Germline V gene lookup returns CDR1 SQVTM and CDR2 ANQGSEA. The length of the CDR3 is 14 residues. The V segment lost 7 bases and the J segment 4 bases; nucleotides outside the gene matches: 5.

The CDR3 DNA follows: TGCGCCAGCAGCCCGAGGGACAACATGATATATGGCTACACCTTC. Translating gives CASSPRDNMIYGYTF. The chain has TRBV5-1 and TRBJ1-2, with a weak D call TRBD1 (6 bases). This CDR3 contains 15 residues. Looked up from germline, CDR1 is SGHRS and CDR2 is YFSETQ. The V and J ends lost 4 bases and 5 bases respectively, with 18 bases between them. Full variable domain (outside the CDR3, taken from reference TRBV5-1 and TRBJ1-2): KAGVTQTPRYLIKTRGQQVTLSCSPISGHRSVSWYQQTPGQGLQFLFEYFSETQRNKGNFPGRFSGRQFSNSRSEMNVSTLELGDSALYLCASSPRDNMIYGYTFGSGTRLTVV.

The chain carries TRBV20-1 and TRBJ2-1; 16 positions agree with TRBD2. Germline CDR1 reads DFQATT; CDR2 reads SNEGSKA (reference sequence). Trimming cost V 2 bases and J 8 bases; bases outside gene matches: 3. The CDR3 extends over 15 amino acids. The CDR3 is CSARPGLAGGDEQFF. CDR3 nucleotides: TGCAGTGCTAGACCGGGACTAGCGGGGGGGGATGAGCAGTTCTTC.

This clonotype was observed a single time. V and J are TRBV2 and TRBJ1-6; D uncertain. Germline V gene data show CDR1 as SNHLY and CDR2 as FYNNEI. V shed 4 bases and J shed 5 bases, with 12 bases lying between them. This CDR3 is 15 amino acids long. Here the CDR3 DNA reads TGTGCCAGCAGTGCCGGGAGGACCCATAATTCACCCCTCCACTTT. Translated, it gives CASSAGRTHNSPLHF.

A note on this clonotype: Its ends do not fully match the called genes, so a read error is possible. The V gene is TRBV7-2, the J gene TRBJ2-7; unclear D gene. The germline V gene encodes CDR1 SGHTA and CDR2 FQGNSA. The CDR3 extends over 14 amino acids. CDR3 nucleotide sequence: TGTGCCGGCAGCCGAACGGTCGAGCCCTACGAGCAGTACTTC. Protein sequence: CAGSRTVEPYEQYF.

This clonotype was observed a few times. V usage is TRBV6-6 and J usage is TRBJ2-7; D might be TRBD1 (5 bases). This CDR3 contains 12 residues. The V gene lost 0 bases and the J gene lost 7 bases, with 7 bases spanning the gap. Germline V gene sequence: CDR1 MNHNY, CDR2 SVGAGI (reference sequence). CDR3 in DNA: TGTGCCAGCAGTTACTCGAAGGGGGAGCAGTACTTC. Its protein is CASSYSKGEQYF.

This clonotype was observed a few times. V gene TRBV27 combines with J gene TRBJ2-6; the D is unclear. CDR1 is MNHEY, CDR2 SMNVEV, per germline (reference sequence). CDR3 size: 17 residues. V lost 2 bases and J 0 bases, leaving 11 bases between the germline ends. CDR3 region: CASSLVGLSSGANVLTF. The CDR3 nucleotides are TGTGCCAGCAGTTTAGTTGGCCTGAGCTCTGGGGCCAACGTCCTGACTTTC.